The 28 T cell receptor beta chains presented below share a single source sample, sequenced in a study of T cell repertoires in cytomegalovirus infection (dated by TCRdb to between 2019 and 2020). Explained via the paper, the treatment or condition label denotes: in vitro stimulation with specific CMV peptide epitopes to enrich CMV-specific T cells. The antigens for these receptors are not known. TCRdb names Illumina HiSeq 1500 as the instrument used. TCRdb reran the public reads through fastp at Q25 and MiXCR, keeping productive beta chains. CDR3 protein duplicates are merged, each entry listing the most common genes and DNA. In this sample the table shows about 740,000 distinct CDR3 sequences, roughly 36% of which occur a single time. 15% to 20% of the sample lies in the top ten. This material consisted of cultured PBMCs, taken from culture after CMV antigen stimulation. These receptors were collected from a human donor in good health (CMV status not recorded). Some clones in this sample may be carry-over from other donors' samples.

The CDR3 is CASSLAAGGQETQYF. The CDR3 nucleotides read TGTGCCAGCAGCTTAGCGGCGGGGGGACAAGAGACCCAGTACTTC. The chain carries TRBV7-7 and TRBJ2-5; 8 bases agree with TRBD2. This CDR3 spans 15 amino acids. V lost 0 bases and J lost 2; bases outside the gene matches: 2. Germline CDR1 is SSHAT and CDR2 is FNYEAQ (reference sequence).

The CDR3 spells CASTGLAGTITDTQYF. CDR3 nucleotides: TGCGCCAGCACCGGACTAGCCGGGACGATCACAGATACGCAGTATTTT. This chain uses TRBV4-1 with TRBJ2-3; 8 nucleotides align to TRBD2. The V segment lost 7 bases and the J segment 2 bases; nucleotides outside the gene matches: 11. This CDR3 has 16 amino acids. Per the germline V gene, CDR1 is MGHRA and CDR2 is YSYEKL.

This chain connects TRBV20-1 to TRBJ1-2; D is uncertain. Looked up from germline, CDR1 is DFQATT and CDR2 is SNEGSKA (reference sequence). The CDR3 covers 12 residues. V was clipped by 0 bases and J by 7 bases, with 9 bases between them. The CDR3 reads CSARDPGSGYTF. The CDR3 DNA reads TGCAGTGCTAGAGATCCGGGGTCTGGCTACACCTTC.

This clonotype was picked up one time. The chain uses TRBV7-6 and TRBJ1-1, with D perhaps TRBD1 (5 bases). The CDR3 runs 17 residues. V was clipped by 5 bases and J by 0 bases, with 19 bases between them. CDR1 and CDR2 (germline): SGHVS, FNYEAQ. As DNA, the CDR3 is TGTGCCAGCAGCCCATTAAGGGGTAAAAGGGTGAACACTGAAGCTTTCTTT. As protein: CASSPLRGKRVNTEAFF.

Concerning this clonotype: This sequence may be a read error, since a much larger clone differs from it by one base. This chain uses TRBV7-8 with TRBJ2-3; possibly TRBD2 for D (5 bases). Trimming stripped 2 bases from V and 6 bases from J, with 24 bases between. Germline V CDR1 and CDR2: SGHVS, FQNEAQ. CDR3 length equals 18 residues. The CDR3 DNA sequence: TGTGCCAGCAGCTTATTTGGGGAGCTAGCCACCCTTGGGGATACGCAGTATTTT. Its translation: CASSLFGELATLGDTQYF.

V is TRBV19 and J is TRBJ1-2; no firm D call. This CDR3 contains 14 residues. Per the germline V gene, CDR1 is LNHDA and CDR2 is SQIVND (reference sequence). Trimming removed 3 bases at V and 3 bases at J, with 11 bases between. The CDR3 protein is CASSIGVDDYGYTF. The DNA for the CDR3 is TGTGCCAGTAGTATTGGTGTGGACGACTATGGCTACACCTTC.

The chain has TRBV29-1 and TRBJ2-7, with TRBD2 matching 9 bases. Trimming took 4 bases from V and 5 from J; bases not matched to a gene: 9. CDR1 is SQVTM, CDR2 ANQGSEA, per germline. The CDR3 spans 14 residues. The CDR3, as DNA: TGCAGCGTTGTCTGGCGGGAGGGCCCCAACGAGCAGTACTTC. Translating it yields CSVVWREGPNEQYF.

The CDR3 DNA follows: TGTGCGGCCGGCGGGGGTGAAAAACTGTTTTTT. It is translated as CAAGGGEKLFF. The J gene is TRBJ1-4, the V gene TRBV25-1, with TRBD1 as a possible D gene (5 bases). CDR3 length: 11 amino acids. CDR1 is MGHDK, CDR2 SYGVNS, per germline.

The sample holds a few counts of this clonotype. The CDR3 sequence: CASSFHLLAGVETQYF. The CDR3 DNA follows: TGTGCCAGCAGCTTTCACCTACTAGCGGGAGTGGAGACCCAGTACTTC. The chain joins TRBV7-9 to TRBJ2-5; 11 bases map to TRBD2. V lost 3 bases and J lost 5; bases outside the gene matches: 8. The CDR3 is made up of 16 amino acids. Germline CDR1 SEHNR, CDR2 FQNEAQ (reference sequence).

This chain uses TRBV2 with TRBJ2-3; D unresolved. The CDR3 has 17 amino acids. V gave up 3 bases and J gave up 2 bases, with 18 bases separating them. Germline-derived CDR1 and CDR2 are SNHLY and FYNNEI. CDR3 in DNA: TGTGCCAGCAGTGAGCCCTACAAGAGAACGTACACAGATACGCAGTATTTT. It codes for CASSEPYKRTYTDTQYF.

The rearrangement joins TRBV6-6 to TRBJ2-1; possible D gene TRBD1, 6 bases. The CDR3 contains 14 residues. V lost 5 bases to trimming and J lost 7 bases, with 15 bases between them. Germline V CDR1 and CDR2: MNHNY, SVGAGI (reference sequence). The CDR3 loop is CASSPRTVENEQFF. The CDR3 nucleotides read TGTGCCAGCAGTCCCCGGACAGTGGAGAATGAGCAGTTCTTC.

This clonotype was picked up a small number of times. The V and J genes are TRBV7-9 and TRBJ1-4, with D possibly being TRBD1 (5 bases). Deletions cut 6 bases from V and 5 bases from J, with 13 bases between. The germline CDR1 and CDR2 sequences are SEHNR and FQNEAQ (reference sequence). The CDR3 sequence is 14 residues long. In DNA form, the CDR3 reads TGTGCCAGCAGTCCTCCGGCAGGGAATGAAAAACTGTTTTTT. Its translation: CASSPPAGNEKLFF.

V gene TRBV18 combines with J gene TRBJ1-2; D might be TRBD1 (5 bases). V lost 5 bases, J lost 8 bases, and 18 bases lay in between. Per the germline V gene, CDR1 is KGHSH and CDR2 is LQKENI. The CDR3 covers 14 residues. CDR3 in DNA: TGTGCCAGCTCATCGGGCCAGGGAAAGGGCGGCTACACCTTC. Protein product: CASSSGQGKGGYTF. The whole variable domain, remainder taken from reference TRBV18 and TRBJ1-2, is NAGVMQNPRHLVRRRGQEARLRCSPMKGHSHVYWYRQLPEEGLKFMVYLQKENIIDESGMPKERFSAEFPKEGPSILRIQQVVRGDSAAYFCASSSGQGKGGYTFGSGTRLTVV.

The chain uses TRBV29-1 and TRBJ1-2; 8 nucleotides match TRBD1. This CDR3 has 11 residues. CDR1 and CDR2 from the germline V gene are SQVTM and ANQGSEA. V lost 6 bases, J lost 5 bases, and 2 bases stayed unmatched. The CDR3 DNA reads TGCAGCGTCAGGGGGCTGTATGGCTACACCTTC. This gives the protein CSVRGLYGYTF.

V usage is TRBV6-8 and J usage is TRBJ2-7; 8 nucleotides align to TRBD1. Per the germline V gene, CDR1 is MNHGY and CDR2 is SAAAGT. After removal of 5 bases from V and 3 bases from J, the junction contained 15 bases not matched to a gene. The CDR3 spans 17 residues. CDR3 DNA: TGTGCCAGCAGTCAAAAAGTACCCGGGACAGGACTCTACGAGCAGTACTTC. Encoded protein: CASSQKVPGTGLYEQYF.

This clonotype has more than one count but fewer than ten. V gene TRBV19 combines with J gene TRBJ2-6, with unresolved D. Germline-derived CDR1 and CDR2 are LNHDA and SQIVND (reference sequence). This CDR3 is built from 17 residues. The V and J ends lost 7 bases and 0 bases respectively, with 16 bases between them. The CDR3 sequence: CASNPDHAPSGANVLTF. DNA of the CDR3: TGTGCCAGTAACCCCGACCATGCTCCCTCTGGGGCCAACGTCCTGACTTTC.

CDR3 loop: CSARVPSADTQYF. The CDR3 DNA sequence: TGCAGTGCTAGAGTCCCTAGCGCAGATACGCAGTATTTT. This chain uses TRBV20-1 with TRBJ2-3; weak D call: TRBD2 (6 bases). CDR1 DFQATT and CDR2 SNEGSKA come from the germline V gene (reference sequence). This CDR3 contains 13 residues. Trimming pared 1 base from V and 4 bases from J, leaving 9 bases between.

This clonotype has more than one count but fewer than ten. The CDR3 DNA reads as TGTGCCAGCAGTTGGACTAGCGGGGCAGATACGCAGTATTTT. Its protein is CASSWTSGADTQYF. The rearrangement links TRBV27 to TRBJ2-3; 12 bases map to TRBD2. CDR3 size: 14 residues. Germline CDR1 reads MNHEY; CDR2 reads SMNVEV (reference sequence). V was clipped by 4 bases and J by 4 bases; unmatched bases: 0.

This chain connects TRBV7-4 to TRBJ2-7, with D possibly TRBD2 on 5 matching bases. The CDR3 covers 14 residues. V gave up 3 bases and J gave up 7 bases, with 16 bases separating them. Germline assignment: CDR1 SGHVT and CDR2 SQSDAQ. The CDR3 loop reads CASSLRRDGMEQYF. The CDR3 coding sequence is TGTGCCAGCAGCTTGAGACGGGATGGGATGGAGCAGTACTTC.

V usage is TRBV20-1 and J usage is TRBJ2-7; TRBD2 is a possible D gene (6 bases). Germline V lookup: CDR1 DFQATT, CDR2 SNEGSKA (reference sequence). Trimming left V 5 bases short and J 2 bases short, with 19 bases between. The CDR3 consists of 15 residues. CDR3 sequence reads: CSAPYLGGATYEQYF. CDR3 coding DNA: TGCAGTGCTCCCTACCTAGGCGGGGCCACCTACGAGCAGTACTTC.

This clonotype was seen only a few times. The chain couples TRBV7-2 to TRBJ2-7, with 7 bases fitting TRBD1. Germline V lookup: CDR1 SGHTA, CDR2 FQGNSA. The CDR3 is 13 residues long. V dropped 5 bases and J dropped 7; count of bases not matched to a gene: 8. The DNA of the CDR3 is TGTGCCAGCAGCCTAAGACAGGGTATGGAGCAGTACTTC. It codes for CASSLRQGMEQYF.

There are many counts of this clonotype. V usage is TRBV7-2 and J usage is TRBJ1-2; 8 bases map to TRBD1. This CDR3 contains 12 residues. Germline CDR1 SGHTA, CDR2 FQGNSA. V lost 5 bases, J lost 9 bases, and 5 bases stayed unmatched. CDR3 sequence (DNA): TGTGCCAGCAGCCTTCAGGGGGCTAGCTACACCTTC. Its protein product is CASSLQGASYTF.

V and J are TRBV6-2 or TRBV6-3 and TRBJ1-5, with D perhaps TRBD1 (5 bases). Trimming shortened V by 5 bases and J by 4 bases, and 18 bases separated the two germline ends. Per the germline V gene, CDR1 is MNHEY and CDR2 is SVGEGT. The CDR3 consists of 16 residues. The CDR3, as DNA: TGTGCCAGCAGTACCGCAGGGCCCGGACTAAATCAGCCCCAGCATTTT. Amino acids: CASSTAGPGLNQPQHF.

The chain joins TRBV7-2 to TRBJ2-5, with D unresolved. This CDR3 is 15 amino acids long. V lost 0 bases, J lost 0 bases, and 8 bases lay in between. CDR1 and CDR2 (germline): SGHTA, FQGNSA. CDR3 amino acids: CASSLAPWYQETQYF. The CDR3 DNA follows: TGTGCCAGCAGCTTAGCCCCTTGGTACCAAGAGACCCAGTACTTC. Variable domain in full (rest from reference TRBV7-2 and TRBJ2-5): GAGVSQSPSNKVTEKGKDVELRCDPISGHTALYWYRQSLGQGLEFLIYFQGNSAPDKSGLPSDRFSAERTGGSVSTLTIQRTQQEDSAVYLCASSLAPWYQETQYFGPGTRLLVL.

This clonotype showed up many times. The rearrangement uses TRBV19 and TRBJ2-3; 10 nucleotides align to TRBD2. There are 14 residues in the CDR3. V lost 8 bases to trimming and J lost 4 bases; unmatched junction nucleotides: 6. Germline CDR1 and CDR2: LNHDA and SQIVND (reference sequence). CDR3 in amino acids: CASCLAGVSDTQYF. The CDR3 coding sequence is TGTGCCAGTTGTCTAGCGGGAGTATCAGATACGCAGTATTTT.

This clonotype was counted only a few times. CDR3 nucleotides: TGTGCCAGCTCACCCCGGGACATGGGCACTGAAGCTTTCTTT. It encodes CASSPRDMGTEAFF. The chain has TRBV18 and TRBJ1-1, with D tentatively TRBD1 (6 bases). Between the trimmed V and J ends, which lost 3 bases and 4 bases, there was a span of 12 bases. Per the germline V gene, CDR1 is KGHSH and CDR2 is LQKENI. There are 14 residues in the CDR3.

In this sample, this clonotype turned up a few times. This chain uses TRBV10-2 with TRBJ2-7, with TRBD2 matching 13 bases. V trimming: 8 bases; J trimming: 3 bases; junction bases outside the gene matches: 4. From germline, CDR1 is WSHSY and CDR2 SAAADI. The CDR3 extends over 14 amino acids. The CDR3 DNA reads TGCGCCAGCCAACTAGCGGGAGGGAACTACGAGCAGTACTTC. It specifies CASQLAGGNYEQYF.

In nucleotides, the CDR3 is TGTGCCAGCAGGACCGCGGGACAGGGTTGGTACAATGAGCAGTTCTTC. Its translation: CASRTAGQGWYNEQFF. The rearrangement joins TRBV6-6 to TRBJ2-1, with TRBD1 matching over 9 bases. CDR3 length: 16 amino acids. CDR1 MNHNY and CDR2 SVGAGI come from the germline V gene (reference sequence). V shed 6 bases, J shed 4 bases, and the junction held 10 bases outside the gene matches.